This T cell receptor beta chain was captured by sequencing in a study of T cells expressing NK-cell markers. Study at large: Of eight sequenced donors, seven were HCMV-seropositive and one HCMV-seronegative. Notes on the study in general: Unclear, still, was the HCMV specificity of the expanded NKG2C+ T cell clones.

As for this clonotype: Its antigen is still unknown.

CDR3 length: 15 residues. TCRdb re-called the 5' RACE reads; every CDR3 protein appears as one record, without DNA. The table lists some 500,000 distinct CDR3 sequences. The TCR comes from a woman aged 45-65 years in good health. Specimen: blood T cells: a sorted CD56 or NKG2C T cell subset, CD4+ or CD8+ T cells, or bulk PBMC T cells (not recorded which). The chain has TRBV12-3 or TRBV12-4 and TRBJ1-1; TCRdb's assignment of TRBD1 cannot be checked, as there is no DNA. CDR3 region: CASSSGQGGNTEAFF.